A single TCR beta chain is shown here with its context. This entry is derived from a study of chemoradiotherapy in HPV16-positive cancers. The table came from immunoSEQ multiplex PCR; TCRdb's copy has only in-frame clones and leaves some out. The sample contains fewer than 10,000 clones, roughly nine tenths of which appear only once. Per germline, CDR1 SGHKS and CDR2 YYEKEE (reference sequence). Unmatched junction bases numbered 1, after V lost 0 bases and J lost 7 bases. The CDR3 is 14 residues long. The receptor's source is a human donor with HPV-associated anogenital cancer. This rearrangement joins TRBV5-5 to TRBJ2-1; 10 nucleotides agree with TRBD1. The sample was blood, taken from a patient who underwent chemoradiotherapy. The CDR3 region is CASSLGTGGNEQFF. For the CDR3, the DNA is TGTGCCAGCAGCTTGGGGACAGGGGGGAATGAGCAGTTCTTC.